A single sample is the source of the 18 T cell receptor beta chains below, sequenced in a study of blood T cells in healthy people across ages. PCR was performed a second time for roughly 7 to 12 cycles using a sample-barcoded 5' primer and a J-beta primer mix. TCRdb analysed the 5' RACE reads with MiXCR anew, one entry per CDR3 protein. The sample contains around 1,800,000 distinct CDR3 sequences, about 39% of which appear only once. The sequenced material came from blood. The receptors come from a human donor in good health.

This clonotype was recorded once. This chain uses TRBV20-1 with TRBJ2-1; TRBD2 aligns across 8 bases. The CDR3 loop spans 16 amino acids. V was pared by 3 bases and J by 0 bases, with 7 bases of the junction left unmatched. Per germline, CDR1 DFQATT and CDR2 SNEGSKA (reference sequence). CDR3 in DNA: TGCAGTGCTAGGGCGGGGGGCCCAGCCTCCTACAATGAGCAGTTCTTC. As protein: CSARAGGPASYNEQFF.

Turning to this clonotype: This may be a read error: a much more frequent sequence differs by one nucleotide. This rearrangement joins TRBV12-3 or TRBV12-4 to TRBJ2-7, with D perhaps TRBD1 (5 bases). CDR3 length: 13 amino acids. CDR3 in amino acids: CARSRGRAYEQYF. The CDR3 DNA is TGTGCCCGCAGCCGAGGCAGGGCCTACGAGCAGTACTTC.

In this sample, this clonotype turned up a few times. The CDR3: CASSSISQETQYF. The DNA for the CDR3 is TGTGCCAGCAGTTCCATCAGTCAAGAGACCCAGTACTTC. The chain couples TRBV27 to TRBJ2-5, with D uncertain. V dropped 4 bases and J dropped 2 bases, with 8 bases sitting between them. This CDR3 has 13 residues. Germline CDR1 and CDR2: MNHEY and SMNVEV (reference sequence).

The J gene is TRBJ1-1, the V gene TRBV7-2; 7 bases line up with TRBD1. CDR1 is SGHTA and CDR2 is FQGNSA in the germline V gene. The CDR3 covers 15 residues. Trimming removed 6 bases from V and 0 bases from J; junction bases left unmatched: 7. CDR3 nucleotides: TGTGCCAGCAGACCGGGACAGCTATTGAACACTGAAGCTTTCTTT. Its translation is CASRPGQLLNTEAFF.

There are a few counts of this clonotype. The rearrangement links TRBV10-3 to TRBJ1-1, with D hard to call. V was clipped by 4 bases and J by 3 bases, with 9 bases between them. This CDR3 has 13 residues. Germline lookup yields CDR1 ENHRY and CDR2 SYGVKD. The CDR3: CAISGVRDTEAFF. The CDR3 DNA follows: TGTGCCATCAGTGGGGTGAGGGACACTGAAGCTTTCTTT.

This chain connects TRBV6-1 to TRBJ1-5, with D possibly matching TRBD1 (6 bases). V was cut by 9 bases and J by 3 bases, with 21 bases left in between. The germline gives CDR1 MNHNS, CDR2 SASEGT. The CDR3 covers 16 residues. The CDR3 DNA follows: TGTGCCAGTAGTCGAAGGACGTCAGGGGACAATCAGCCCCAGCATTTT. Amino acid sequence: CASSRRTSGDNQPQHF.

This CDR3 is CASSQDLGREYEQYF. CDR3 DNA: TGCGCCAGCAGCCAAGACCTAGGCAGGGAATACGAGCAGTACTTC. The chain employs TRBV4-3 and TRBJ2-7; D may be TRBD1 (5 bases). The CDR3 is 15 amino acids. CDR1 LGHNA and CDR2 YSLEER come from the germline V gene. Trimming took off 0 bases at V and 4 bases at J, with 13 bases between the two ends.

This chain joins TRBV14 and TRBJ1-6, with D possibly matching TRBD1 (6 bases). Looked up from germline, CDR1 is SGHDN and CDR2 is FVKESK. The germline V and J ends were trimmed by 3 bases and 9 bases, with 21 bases remaining between them. The CDR3 loop spans 17 amino acids. The chain's CDR3 is CASSQDFDRTRGSPLHF. The DNA of the CDR3 is TGTGCCAGCAGCCAGGATTTCGACAGGACCCGGGGTTCACCCCTCCACTTT.

This chain links TRBV6-2 or TRBV6-3 with TRBJ2-7; 10 positions agree with TRBD1. The V gene's germline CDR1 is MNHEY and CDR2 SVGEGT. Unmatched junction bases numbered 11, after V lost 5 bases and J lost 7 bases. This CDR3 comprises 15 residues. CDR3 DNA sequence: TGTGCCAGCAGTGACCCGGGACAGGGGACGCGTGAGCAGTACTTC. Amino acid sequence: CASSDPGQGTREQYF.

V usage is TRBV20-1 and J usage is TRBJ2-5; D is uncertain. Trimming pared 3 bases from V and 2 bases from J, leaving 13 bases between. This CDR3 spans 14 amino acids. Germline V CDR1 and CDR2: DFQATT, SNEGSKA (reference sequence). The CDR3 sequence: CSARSMAQQETQYF. In DNA form, the CDR3 reads TGCAGTGCTAGGAGCATGGCGCAACAAGAGACCCAGTACTTC.

The chain uses TRBV20-1 and TRBJ2-1; a possible D gene is TRBD1 (7 bases). In germline, CDR1 is DFQATT, CDR2 SNEGSKA (reference sequence). V was pared by 0 bases and J by 8 bases, with 11 bases between. This CDR3 contains 13 residues. CDR3 in DNA: TGCAGTGCTAGAGAACAGGGGAGGTATGAGCAGTTCTTC. It translates to CSAREQGRYEQFF.

The rearrangement links TRBV20-1 to TRBJ2-6; D not certain. This CDR3 comprises 12 residues. The V gene's germline CDR1 is DFQATT and CDR2 SNEGSKA (reference sequence). Trimming took off 6 bases at V and 3 bases at J, with 6 bases between the two ends. CDR3: CSAPNGANVLTF. CDR3 nucleotide sequence: TGCAGTGCCCCAAATGGGGCCAACGTCCTGACTTTC.

The chain has TRBV7-8 and TRBJ2-1; unclear D gene. The V and J ends lost 0 bases and 5 bases respectively, with 14 bases between them. The V gene's germline CDR1 is SGHVS and CDR2 FQNEAQ. The CDR3 consists of 16 residues. The DNA for the CDR3 is TGTGCCAGCAGCTTAGCGACGAGCAAGAAAGACAATGAGCAGTTCTTC. Translated, it gives CASSLATSKKDNEQFF.

This clonotype was found a few times. The V gene is TRBV12-5, the J gene TRBJ2-1, with D possibly being TRBD1 (6 bases). This CDR3 contains 17 residues. The germline V gene encodes CDR1 LGHNT and CDR2 FRNRAP. With 6 bases removed from V and 5 bases from J, the gap between germline ends came to 23 bases. The CDR3 DNA sequence: TGTGCTAGTGGCCCCCCATTCGGTGAAGGGGGAGACAATGAGCAGTTCTTC. Residues: CASGPPFGEGGDNEQFF.

J is TRBJ2-1 and V is TRBV20-1; 7 bases match TRBD1. With V trimmed by 3 bases and J by 5 bases, 10 bases remained unmatched. This CDR3 region has 15 residues. Germline CDR1 reads DFQATT; CDR2 reads SNEGSKA (reference sequence). The chain's CDR3 is CSARLQGRLDNEQFF. DNA of the CDR3: TGCAGTGCTAGGCTACAGGGGCGCCTGGACAATGAGCAGTTCTTC.

The chain uses TRBV4-1 and TRBJ1-2; D gene ambiguous. Trimming shortened V by 2 bases and J by 2 bases, and 9 bases separated the two germline ends. Germline V gene sequence: CDR1 MGHRA, CDR2 YSYEKL. This CDR3 has 14 amino acids. CDR3 loop: CASSQLVENYGYTF. The CDR3 coding sequence is TGCGCCAGCAGCCAATTGGTGGAGAACTATGGCTACACCTTC.

The rearrangement joins TRBV5-5 to TRBJ1-4; no definite D call. Trimming took off 3 bases at V and 0 bases at J, with 9 bases between the two ends. CDR1 SGHKS and CDR2 YYEKEE come from the germline V gene (reference sequence). The CDR3 runs 15 residues. This chain's CDR3 is CASSYGVATNEKLFF. The CDR3 DNA sequence: TGTGCCAGCAGCTATGGGGTAGCAACTAATGAAAAACTGTTTTTT.

This clonotype was detected once. This sequence joins TRBV5-1 and TRBJ2-3; 7 bases are a match to TRBD2. Losses at the gene ends were 3 bases for V and 4 bases for J; bases not matched to a gene: 5. From germline, CDR1 is SGHRS and CDR2 YFSETQ. This CDR3 is 14 amino acids long. CDR3 nucleotides: TGCGCCAGCAGCTCCGGGACTACCTCAGATACGCAGTATTTT. This gives the protein CASSSGTTSDTQYF.